Listed below are T cell receptor beta chains from one sample, sequenced in a study of blood T cell repertoires in COVID-19. Profiling relied on immunoSEQ multiplex PCR, and the TCRdb table lists in-frame clones only, not all of them. The table includes 210,000 or so clones, more than 80% detected once. Sequencing input: peripheral blood. The source of these receptors is a woman of 80 years or more with COVID-19, enrolled during active disease. Each CDR3 is given with its conserved first and last residue. Each record gives: V gene, J gene, D gene, clone size, CDR3 DNA, CDR3 protein. D genes are given only for firm matches. Clone size is stated in some rows and not others, as once, few, many or a class when expanded.

>TRBV15|TRBJ2-5|TRBD2|-
TGTGCCACCAGCAGGAGACTAGCGGGAGGGCAAGAGACCCAGTACTTC
CATSRRLAGGQETQYF
>TRBV19|TRBJ1-5|TRBD1|once
TGTGCCAGTAGTATTCGCCCCGGACAGGCGAGGTCCCAGCATTTT
CASSIRPGQARSQHF
>TRBV27|TRBJ2-1|-|-
TGTGCCAGCAGTTCCACCTACAATGAGCAGTTCTTC
CASSSTYNEQFF
>TRBV28|TRBJ2-7|-|-
TGTGCCAGCAGGTCGGGTAGCTCCTACGAGCAGTACTTC
CASRSGSSYEQYF
>TRBV5-6|TRBJ1-2|-|-
TGTGCCAGCAGCCACCGGACGGGAACCATTTATGGCTACACCTTC
CASSHRTGTIYGYTF
>TRBV24-1|TRBJ1-2|TRBD1|-
TGTGCCACCCCCCCGTCATGGGACAGGGATCCGTATGGCTACACCTTC
CATPPSWDRDPYGYTF
>TRBV5-1|TRBJ1-1|-|-
TGCGCCAGCAGCTTGGAGGGGGTCGAGGCTTTCTTT
CASSLEGVEAFF
>TRBV5-1|TRBJ1-1|TRBD1|-
TGCGCCAGCAGTCAACAGGGGGGAAACACTGAAGCTTTCTTT
CASSQQGGNTEAFF
>TRBV7-3|TRBJ2-7|-|-
TGTGCCAGCAGCCAGGGACTCGGGGACCGGCAGTACTTC
CASSQGLGDRQYF
>TRBV19|TRBJ1-5|-|-
TGTGCCAGTAGTGTACTTACAGGGAAGGGAGAACAGCCCCAGCATTTT
CASSVLTGKGEQPQHF
>TRBV2|TRBJ2-3|TRBD2|once
TGTGCCAGCAACGTAGCGGGGGAAACGAGGGCTACGCAGTATTTT
CASNVAGETRATQYF
>TRBV14|TRBJ2-2|-|few
TGTGCCAGCAGCCAAGGGGCAATTACAGGACGATTCACCGGGGAGCTGTTTTTT
CASSQGAITGRFTGELFF
>TRBV6-6|TRBJ2-7|-|once
TGTGCCAGCAATTCGGGGGGGCACAGGGGGCAGGAAGAGCAGTACTTC
CASNSGGHRGQEEQYF
>TRBV7-2|TRBJ1-5|-|-
TGTGCCAGCAGCTTATACAGGGACAGCAATCAGCCCCAGCATTTT
CASSLYRDSNQPQHF
>TRBV6-5|TRBJ1-4|TRBD1|-
TGTGCCAGCCGACGACAGGGTGGGGAAAAACTGTTTTTT
CASRRQGGEKLFF
>TRBV5-4|TRBJ1-1|TRBD1|once
TGTGCCAGCAGCTTATACAGGGGCACTGAAGCTTTCTTT
CASSLYRGTEAFF
>TRBV2|TRBJ1-1|TRBD1|-
TGTGCCAGCAGCCCCGGGACAGGGGTTGAAGCTTTCTTT
CASSPGTGVEAFF
>TRBV11-2|TRBJ1-1|-|-
TGTGCCAGCACCCGACCCCAGGGAAAAACTGAAGCTTTCTTT
CASTRPQGKTEAFF
>TRBV3-1/TRBV3-2|TRBJ1-2|-|few
TGTGCCAGCAGCCAGAGCACTAACTATGGCTACACCTTC
CASSQSTNYGYTF
>TRBV2|TRBJ2-2|-|-
TGTGCCAGCAGTGAAGGGGGGGAAATCGGGGAGCTGTTTTTT
CASSEGGEIGELFF
>TRBV7-2|TRBJ2-3|-|-
TGTGCCAGCGGCCGCACAGATACGCAGTATTTT
CASGRTDTQYF
>TRBV14|TRBJ1-5|-|-
TGTGCCAGCAGCCAAGATATAGTTCAGCCCCAGCATTTT
CASSQDIVQPQHF
>TRBV9|TRBJ2-1|-|-
TGTGCCAGCAGCGTAGTGGCTAGCGACTACAATGAGCAGTTCTTC
CASSVVASDYNEQFF
>TRBV6-5|TRBJ2-7|-|-
TGTGCCACCACCGCGGGCAGGGGCTTCGGCGAGCAGTACTTC
CATTAGRGFGEQYF
>TRBV19|TRBJ2-1|-|-
TGTGCCAGTCGAGGAGGACTGACGCTTACCTACAATGAGCAGTTCTTC
CASRGGLTLTYNEQFF
>TRBV7-8|TRBJ2-2|TRBD1|-
TGTGCCAGCAGACCAGGACAGGCCACCGGGGAGCTGTTTTTT
CASRPGQATGELFF
>TRBV4-1|TRBJ1-3|TRBD1|-
TGCGCCAGCAGCTGGACAGGGGTTGAAGCGAGCTCTGGAAACACCATATATTTT
CASSWTGVEASSGNTIYF
>TRBV7-3|TRBJ1-2|-|-
TGTGCCAGCAGCTTAGGGACACCGACTAACTATGGCTACACCTTC
CASSLGTPTNYGYTF